This TCR beta chain was recorded in a study of T cell repertoires in cytomegalovirus infection. On this clonotype: Antigen specificity is unknown.

TCRdb reprocessed the reads with MiXCR, giving one entry per CDR3 protein. The table has 110,000 or so distinct CDR3 sequences, around 30% seen once. This sequence originates from a human donor in good health (CMV status not recorded). Some clones in this sample may be carry-over from other donors' samples. The sample consisted of CD8+ T cells from cultured PBMCs, taken from culture after CMV antigen stimulation.

CDR3 in amino acids: CSARERADNEQFF. CDR3 nucleotides: TGCAGTGCTAGAGAACGGGCAGACAATGAGCAGTTCTTC. The chain links TRBV20-1 to TRBJ2-1; no reliable D call. The germline V gene has CDR1 DFQATT and CDR2 SNEGSKA (reference sequence). Trimming stripped 0 bases from V and 5 bases from J, with 8 bases between. The CDR3 has 13 amino acids.